This T cell receptor beta chain was observed in a study of identical twins. Study-level findings and limits: Model-predicted out-of-frame TCR alpha sharing fell below observed values in monozygotic twins.

Turning to this clonotype: Its antigen is currently unknown.

The CDR3 totals 15 residues. Looked up from germline, CDR1 is MNHEY and CDR2 is SVGEGT. V dropped 2 bases and J dropped 6 bases, with 14 bases sitting between them. Each CDR3 protein is one row after TCRdb ran MiXCR on the 5' RACE reads. Of roughly 690,000 distinct CDR3 sequences in the sample, 21% were seen once. This same sample was also part of a study on T cells expressing NK-cell markers. From that report: The TCR beta repertoires originated in sorted CD3+CD56+NKG2C+, CD3+CD56+NKG2C- and CD3+CD56-NKG2C+ T cells. Several experiments employed an anti-gamma-delta TCR antibody to confine sorting to alpha-beta TCR T cells. Similarly, these clonotypes led the CD3+CD56-NKG2C+ fraction as well in a few donors.

The material sequenced was PBMCs. The rearrangement links TRBV6-2 or TRBV6-3 to TRBJ1-5; D not resolved. The receptor was derived from a woman between 18 and 30 years old in good health. The CDR3, as DNA: TGTGCCAGCAGTTACCAACCTGCGACCGGTCAGCCCCAGCATTTT. Translating gives CASSYQPATGQPQHF.